Here is one T cell receptor beta chain with its context. CDR3 length: 13 amino acids. V lost 3 bases, J lost 5 bases, and 13 bases lay in between. CDR1 SQVTM and CDR2 ANQGSEA come from the germline V gene. This entry comes from a study of CD8+ T cells in alopecia areata. The investigators collected lesional scalp punch biopsies and peripheral blood from alopecia areata patients. PBMCs served as the source from which CD4+ and CD8+ T cells were sorted. Extraction and reverse transcription of RNA yielded cDNA as the sequencing template. Sequencing was performed with immunoSEQ multiplex PCR; in TCRdb, only in-frame clones are kept and a portion is missing. The sample has roughly 140,000 clones, approximately 53% seen once.

Sequences were derived from CD8+ T cells sorted from blood, sampled at week 0. The chain carries TRBV29-1 and TRBJ1-2, with D possibly matching TRBD1 (5 bases). This clonotype was sampled from a human donor with alopecia areata. CDR3 sequence (DNA): TGCAGCGTTGAGAAAGACCAGGGTTATGGCTACACCTTC. It yields the protein CSVEKDQGYGYTF.